This TCR beta chain was retrieved from a study of cytomegalovirus exposure and HLA in healthy donors. Regarding the study as a whole: The study labeled roughly 160 TCR beta chains cytomegalovirus-associated. Highest at DRB1 and lowest at HLA-C, TCR association rates differed among HLA loci in a later analysis.

The primer mix had 60 Vbeta and 13 Jbeta primers. Data came from immunoSEQ multiplex PCR; TCRdb stores just in-frame clones and leaves some out. The top ten clones hold over 0.5% of a sample with roughly 93,000 clones, just over 75% of them seen once. As concerns this clone: Its target is unknown.

Trimming took 4 bases from V and 7 from J, leaving 8 bases between them. Germline CDR1 and CDR2: SGHTS and YDEGEE. The CDR3 contains 11 residues. Material for sequencing was PBMCs. This sequence joins TRBV5-8 and TRBJ1-1; a weak D match, TRBD1 (5 bases). The TCR was taken from a young man in good health and CMV-seronegative. Here the CDR3 DNA reads TGTGCCAGCAGCCCGGGGGGTGAAGCTTTCTTT. This encodes CASSPGGEAFF.